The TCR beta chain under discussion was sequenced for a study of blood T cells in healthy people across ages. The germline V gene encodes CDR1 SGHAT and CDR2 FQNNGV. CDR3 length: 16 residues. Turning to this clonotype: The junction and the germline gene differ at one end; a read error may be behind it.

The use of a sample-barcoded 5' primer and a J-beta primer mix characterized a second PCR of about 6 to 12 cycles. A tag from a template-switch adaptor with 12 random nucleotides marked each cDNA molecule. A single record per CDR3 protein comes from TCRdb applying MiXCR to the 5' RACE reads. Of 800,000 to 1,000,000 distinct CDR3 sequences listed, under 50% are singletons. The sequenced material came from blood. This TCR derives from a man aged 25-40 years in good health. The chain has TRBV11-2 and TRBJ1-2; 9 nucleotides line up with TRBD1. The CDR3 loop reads CASSLNLGQGGYGHTF. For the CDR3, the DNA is TGTGCCAGCAGCTTAAATCTGGGACAGGGAGGCTATGGCCACACCTTC.